This entry features one T cell receptor beta chain sequence. The antigen remains undetermined. These data are taken from a study of blood T cells in healthy people across ages. Study-level findings and limits: Strong correlation linked observed beta diversity and percent naive T cells.

PBMCs numbering at least 7 million were isolated per sample. Total RNA, at least 6 micrograms per sample, was extracted from PBMCs. The CDR3 length is 14 residues. Germline V gives CDR1 LGHNT, CDR2 FRNRAP. The junction had 3 bases not matched to a gene; V was cut back by 5 bases and J by 2 bases. The authors ran a second PCR of about 7 to 11 cycles using a sample-barcoded 5' primer and a J-beta primer mix. Unique molecular identifiers of 12 random nucleotides labeled each cDNA. TCRdb analysed the 5' RACE reads with MiXCR anew, one entry per CDR3 protein. Of more than 650,000 distinct CDR3 sequences listed, roughly 53% are singletons.

Sequencing used blood. This TCR derives from a man at least 80 years old in good health. The rearrangement links TRBV12-5 to TRBJ2-7; 10 nucleotides align to TRBD1. This chain's CDR3 is CASGSDRGPYEQYF. As DNA, the CDR3 is TGTGCTAGTGGTAGCGACAGGGGGCCCTACGAGCAGTACTTC.